A single sample gave rise to the 11 T cell receptor beta chains below, sequenced in a study of Ad26.COV2.S vaccination and SARS-CoV-2 variants. Treatment: around 19 received Ad26.COV2.S at low or high dose, single or two shots; about 5 received placebo; per-sample allocation not given. Samples came from day 63 after the first vaccine or placebo injection. Produced via immunoSEQ multiplex PCR; TCRdb's table is partial and in-frame only. The repertoire consists of about 280,000 clones, with approximately 89% occurring once and the leading ten covering about 3.6%. The sample was peripheral blood, taken in a trial of Ad26.COV2.S vaccine versus placebo. The receptors derive from a person between 18 and 65 years old who received the Ad26.COV2.S COVID-19 vaccine or a placebo.

This chain links TRBV5-6 with TRBJ2-1, with 7 bases that match TRBD2. V lost 0 bases, J lost 6 bases, and 3 bases stayed unmatched. The CDR3 has 14 residues. CDR1 and CDR2 (germline): SGHDT, YYEEEE. The DNA of the CDR3 is TGTGCCAGCAGCTTGGGACTAGCTATCAATGAGCAGTTCTTC. The encoded protein is CASSLGLAINEQFF.

This clone was found once. The genes are TRBV5-5 and TRBJ2-1, with D possibly TRBD1 on 5 matching bases. With 0 bases removed from V and 4 bases from J, the gap between germline ends came to 8 bases. CDR1 and CDR2 from the germline V gene are SGHKS and YYEKEE (reference sequence). The CDR3 contains 14 residues. CDR3 bases: TGTGCCAGCAGCTTGGGAACAGGATACAATGAGCAGTTCTTC. Translating it yields CASSLGTGYNEQFF. Variable domain in full (rest from reference TRBV5-5 and TRBJ2-1): DAGVTQSPTHLIKTRGQQVTLRCSPISGHKSVSWYQQVLGQGPQFIFQYYEKEERGRGNFPDRFSARQFPNYSSELNVNALLLGDSALYLCASSLGTGYNEQFFGPGTRLTVL.

The rearrangement uses TRBV5-1 and TRBJ1-1; D uncertain. The V gene lost 7 bases and the J gene lost 2 bases, with 12 bases spanning the gap. Germline CDR1 reads SGHRS; CDR2 reads YFSETQ. The CDR3 loop spans 13 amino acids. The CDR3 DNA reads as TGCGCCAGCGGCGGACTCTACAACACTGAAGCTTTCTTT. Its translation: CASGGLYNTEAFF.

This chain uses TRBV4-1 with TRBJ2-5, with D unresolved. The V gene's germline CDR1 is MGHRA and CDR2 YSYEKL. The V gene lost 3 bases and the J gene lost 2 bases, with 10 bases spanning the gap. CDR3 size: 14 residues. In DNA, the CDR3 is TGCGCCAGCAGCCAGATACACCATCAAGAGACCCAGTACTTC. It encodes CASSQIHHQETQYF.

The chain carries TRBV4-1 and TRBJ2-7; a possible D gene is TRBD2 (6 bases). This CDR3 is built from 16 residues. CDR1 is MGHRA, CDR2 YSYEKL, per germline. Trimming shortened V by 2 bases and J by 0 bases, and 14 bases separated the two germline ends. The DNA of the CDR3 is TGCGCCAGCAGCCAAAGGAGGGGCGACCTCTCCTACGAGCAGTACTTC. Translating it yields CASSQRRGDLSYEQYF.

The gene calls are TRBV27 and TRBJ1-2; tentative D call: TRBD1 (5 bases). The CDR3 is 14 residues long. CDR1 is MNHEY and CDR2 is SMNVEV in the germline V gene (reference sequence). Deletions cut 6 bases from V and 0 bases from J, with 11 bases between. The CDR3: CASRLQGSNYGYTF. CDR3 sequence (DNA): TGTGCCAGCAGACTTCAGGGTTCTAACTATGGCTACACCTTC.

The rearrangement uses TRBV12-3 or TRBV12-4 and TRBJ2-7; 7 nucleotides align to TRBD1. V shed 6 bases, J shed 5 bases, and the junction held 7 bases outside the gene matches. This CDR3 region has 13 residues. The CDR3 DNA reads TGTGCCAGCAGCCAGACAGGGTTCAACGAGCAGTACTTC. Its protein product is CASSQTGFNEQYF.

The chain links TRBV27 to TRBJ2-7; D is tentatively TRBD1 or TRBD2 (7 bases each). The CDR3 extends over 15 amino acids. CDR1 is MNHEY, CDR2 SMNVEV, per germline (reference sequence). V lost 7 bases and J 3 bases, leaving 19 bases between the germline ends. The CDR3 region has the DNA TGTGCCAGCACCCGGCGTCAGGGGGGGAGCTACGAGCAGTACTTC. Protein: CASTRRQGGSYEQYF.

This clone came up a few times. The V gene is TRBV7-9, the J gene TRBJ2-1; 7 nucleotides line up with TRBD1. With V trimmed by 8 bases and J by 2 bases, 6 bases remained unmatched. The V gene's germline CDR1 is SEHNR and CDR2 FQNEAQ (reference sequence). CDR3 length equals 14 residues. CDR3 in DNA: TGTGCCAGCTACCGGGACAGCACCTACAATGAGCAGTTCTTC. Its translation is CASYRDSTYNEQFF.

The chain recombines TRBV5-5 with TRBJ2-2; D remains unclear. The CDR3 has 13 residues. Germline V gives CDR1 SGHKS, CDR2 YYEKEE (reference sequence). Trimming pared 0 bases from V and 3 bases from J, leaving 3 bases between. The CDR3 reads CASSLGYTGELFF. In nucleotides, the CDR3 is TGTGCCAGCAGCTTGGGCTACACCGGGGAGCTGTTTTTT.

This clone was seen only once. The V call is TRBV28, the J call TRBJ2-7; D might be TRBD1 or TRBD2, each matching 5 bases. The CDR3 is 11 residues long. Between the trimmed V and J ends, which lost 8 bases and 12 bases, there was a span of 17 bases. Germline values: CDR1 MDHEN, CDR2 SYDVKM. CDR3 loop: CASVSPLGVYF. The CDR3 DNA reads TGTGCCAGCGTCTCCCCTCTGGGGGTGTACTTC. The complete variable domain, with remaining parts taken from reference TRBV28 and TRBJ2-7, reads DVKVTQSSRYLVKRTGEKVFLECVQDMDHENMFWYRQDPGLGLRLIYFSYDVKMKEKGDIPEGYSVSREKKERFSLILESASTNQTSMYLCASVSPLGVYFGPGTRLTVT.